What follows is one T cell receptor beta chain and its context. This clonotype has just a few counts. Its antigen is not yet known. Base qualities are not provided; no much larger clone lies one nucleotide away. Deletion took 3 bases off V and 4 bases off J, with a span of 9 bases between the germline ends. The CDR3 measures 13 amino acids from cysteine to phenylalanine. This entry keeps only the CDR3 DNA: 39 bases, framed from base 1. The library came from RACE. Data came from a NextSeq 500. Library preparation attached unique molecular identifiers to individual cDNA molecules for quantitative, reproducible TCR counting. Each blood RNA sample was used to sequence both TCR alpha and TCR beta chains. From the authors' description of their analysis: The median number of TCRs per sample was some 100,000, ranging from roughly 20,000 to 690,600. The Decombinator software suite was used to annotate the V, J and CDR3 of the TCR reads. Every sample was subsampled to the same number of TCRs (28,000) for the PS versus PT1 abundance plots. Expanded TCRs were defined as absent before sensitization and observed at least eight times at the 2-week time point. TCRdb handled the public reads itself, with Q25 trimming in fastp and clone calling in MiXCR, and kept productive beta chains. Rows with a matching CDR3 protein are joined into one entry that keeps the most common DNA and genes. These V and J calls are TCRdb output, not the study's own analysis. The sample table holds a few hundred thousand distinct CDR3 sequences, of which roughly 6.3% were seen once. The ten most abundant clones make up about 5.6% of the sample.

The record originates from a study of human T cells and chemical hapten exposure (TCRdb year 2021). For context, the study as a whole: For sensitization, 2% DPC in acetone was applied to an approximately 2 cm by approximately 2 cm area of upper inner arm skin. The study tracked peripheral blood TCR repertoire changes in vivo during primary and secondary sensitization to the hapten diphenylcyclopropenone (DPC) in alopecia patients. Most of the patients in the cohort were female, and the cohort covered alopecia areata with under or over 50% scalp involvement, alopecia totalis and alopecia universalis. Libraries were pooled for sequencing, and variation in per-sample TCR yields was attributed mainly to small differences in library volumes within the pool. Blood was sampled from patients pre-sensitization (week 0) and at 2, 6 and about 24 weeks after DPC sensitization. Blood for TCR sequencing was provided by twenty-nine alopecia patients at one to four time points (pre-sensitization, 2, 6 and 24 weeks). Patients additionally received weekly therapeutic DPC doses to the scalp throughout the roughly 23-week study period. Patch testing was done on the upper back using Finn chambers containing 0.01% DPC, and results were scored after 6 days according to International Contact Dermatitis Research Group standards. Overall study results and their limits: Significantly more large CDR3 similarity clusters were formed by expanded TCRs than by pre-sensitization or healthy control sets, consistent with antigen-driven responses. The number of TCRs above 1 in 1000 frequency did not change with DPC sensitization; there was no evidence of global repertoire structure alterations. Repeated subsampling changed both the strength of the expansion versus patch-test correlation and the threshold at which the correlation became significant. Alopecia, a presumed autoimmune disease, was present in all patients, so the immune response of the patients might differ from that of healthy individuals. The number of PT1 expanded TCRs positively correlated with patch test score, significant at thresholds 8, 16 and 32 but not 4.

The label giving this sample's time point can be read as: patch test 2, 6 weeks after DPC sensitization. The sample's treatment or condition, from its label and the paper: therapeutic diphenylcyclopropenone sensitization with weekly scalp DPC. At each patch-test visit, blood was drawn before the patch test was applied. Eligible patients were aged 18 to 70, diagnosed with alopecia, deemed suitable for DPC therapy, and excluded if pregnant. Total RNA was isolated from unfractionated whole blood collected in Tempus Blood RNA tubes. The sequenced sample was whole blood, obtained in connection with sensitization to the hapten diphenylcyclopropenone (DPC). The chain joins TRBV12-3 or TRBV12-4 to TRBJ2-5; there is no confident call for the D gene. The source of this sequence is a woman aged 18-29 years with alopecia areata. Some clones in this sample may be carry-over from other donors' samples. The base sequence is TGTGCCAGCAGTTTGGCGGTTCGAGAGACCCAGTACTTC. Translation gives CASSLAVRETQYF.